The 30 T cell receptor beta chains listed next were all sequenced from one sample in a study of blood T cell repertoires in COVID-19. Clones were sequenced by immunoSEQ multiplex PCR, and TCRdb holds only the in-frame ones, with some missing. This sample yields about 260,000 clones, of which 65% to 90% are seen a single time; approximately 2% belongs to the top ten. The sequenced material came from peripheral blood. The receptor set was obtained from a man aged 25 to 40 with active or convalescent COVID-19.

This clone was counted only a few times. V usage is TRBV3-1 (or the pseudogene TRBV3-2) and J usage is TRBJ1-1; TRBD1 is a possible D gene (6 bases). The CDR3 has 14 amino acids. CDR1 is LGHDT and CDR2 is YNNKEL in the germline V gene (reference sequence). Between the trimmed V and J ends, which lost 4 bases and 5 bases, there was a span of 14 bases. This CDR3 reads CASSRDRTQTEAFF. The CDR3 DNA is TGTGCCAGCAGCCGCGACAGGACCCAAACTGAAGCTTTCTTT.

The chain carries TRBV9 and TRBJ2-2; the match to TRBD2 covers 8 bases. Losses at the gene ends were 3 bases for V and 5 bases for J; bases not matched to a gene: 6. CDR3 length: 15 amino acids. The germline gives CDR1 SGDLS, CDR2 YYNGEE. CDR3 in amino acids: CASSDGTSSTGELFF. The CDR3 coding sequence is TGTGCCAGCAGCGACGGGACTAGTTCGACCGGGGAGCTGTTTTTT.

In the case of this clone: Additional DNA sequences in this sample encode the identical CDR3. The chain is built from TRBV3-1 (or the pseudogene TRBV3-2) and TRBJ2-3; TRBD2 might be the D (6 bases). The CDR3 is made up of 14 amino acids. Per germline, CDR1 LGHDT and CDR2 YNNKEL (reference sequence). V lost 4 bases to trimming and J lost 0 bases, with 8 bases between them. The CDR3 is CASSPGLSTDTQYF. DNA for the CDR3: TGTGCCAGCAGCCCGGGACTGAGCACAGATACGCAGTATTTT.

The rearrangement uses TRBV6-2 or TRBV6-3 and TRBJ1-5, with no clear D. Germline CDR1 and CDR2: MNHEY and SVGEGT. V was trimmed by 2 bases and J by 5 bases, leaving 10 bases between them. The CDR3 has 14 residues. This CDR3 is CASSYRRDDQPQHF. The CDR3 DNA reads as TGTGCCAGCAGTTACAGAAGAGATGATCAGCCCCAGCATTTT.

The chain is built from TRBV18 and TRBJ1-5; D may be TRBD1 (5 bases). CDR3 length equals 14 residues. Trimming took off 5 bases at V and 6 bases at J, with 14 bases between the two ends. Germline CDR1 KGHSH, CDR2 LQKENI. CDR3 in amino acids: CASSSFGGGQPQHF. The CDR3 bases are TGTGCCAGCTCATCATTCGGGGGGGGTCAGCCCCAGCATTTT.

V is TRBV7-2 and J is TRBJ2-1; 12 positions agree with TRBD2. Trimming cost V 4 bases and J 8 bases; bases outside gene matches: 9. Germline lookup yields CDR1 SGHTA and CDR2 FQGNSA. CDR3 size: 16 residues. The CDR3 DNA sequence: TGTGCCAGCAGCTCACACCTAGCGGGGGGGCTTCATGAGCAGTTCTTC. Translated, it gives CASSSHLAGGLHEQFF.

The genes are TRBV6-4 and TRBJ2-1; 10 nucleotides align to TRBD2. Germline V lookup: CDR1 MRHNA, CDR2 SNTAGT. The CDR3 spans 15 residues. With V trimmed by 2 bases and J by 10 bases, 8 bases remained unmatched. The chain's CDR3 is CASSDGSGGAREQFF. CDR3 DNA sequence: TGTGCCAGCAGTGACGGGAGCGGGGGGGCACGGGAGCAGTTCTTC.

The chain uses TRBV11-2 and TRBJ2-7; maybe TRBD1 (6 bases). With 5 bases removed from V and 4 bases from J, the gap between germline ends came to 18 bases. Per germline, CDR1 SGHAT and CDR2 FQNNGV. The CDR3 has 15 residues. The CDR3 spells CASSTRDTGWYEQYF. DNA of the CDR3: TGTGCCAGCAGCACCCGGGACACAGGTTGGTACGAGCAGTACTTC.

This clone was recorded only once. V is TRBV10-1 and J is TRBJ2-5; 11 nucleotides agree with TRBD2. The CDR3 covers 15 residues. The germline gives CDR1 WNHNN, CDR2 SYGVQD (reference sequence). The trim removed 5 bases at V and 7 bases at J, leaving 9 bases unmatched. Written as DNA, the CDR3 is TGCGCCAGCAGTCCCGGACTAGCGGGCCCGGGGACCCAGTACTTC. This gives the protein CASSPGLAGPGTQYF.

The rearrangement uses TRBV19 and TRBJ1-1; 7 positions match TRBD1. The CDR3 contains 15 residues. After removal of 6 bases from V and 1 base from J, the junction contained 8 bases not matched to a gene. Germline V lookup: CDR1 LNHDA, CDR2 SQIVND (reference sequence). CDR3 loop: CASRWAGGKNTEAFF. The DNA for the CDR3 is TGTGCCAGTAGATGGGCAGGGGGAAAGAACACTGAAGCTTTCTTT.

This chain uses TRBV27 with TRBJ1-1; 7 bases agree with TRBD1. The CDR3 runs to 13 residues. The germline gives CDR1 MNHEY, CDR2 SMNVEV (reference sequence). Trimming cost V 0 bases and J 6 bases; bases outside gene matches: 1. The CDR3 bases are TGTGCCAGCAGTTTATCCACAGGGGCTGAAGCTTTCTTT. Amino acid sequence: CASSLSTGAEAFF.

This chain links TRBV5-6 with TRBJ2-7; weak D call: TRBD2 (6 bases). Trimming took 4 bases from V and 0 from J, leaving 17 bases between them. The CDR3 has 16 amino acids. CDR1 is SGHDT, CDR2 YYEEEE, per germline. The CDR3 coding sequence is TGTGCCAGCAGCGGGACTCCGCAGGCCAGCTCCTACGAGCAGTACTTC. Protein sequence: CASSGTPQASSYEQYF. Variable domain in full (rest from reference TRBV5-6 and TRBJ2-7): DAGVTQSPTHLIKTRGQQVTLRCSPKSGHDTVSWYQQALGQGPQFIFQYYEEEERQRGNFPDRFSGHQFPNYSSELNVNALLLGDSALYLCASSGTPQASSYEQYFGPGTRLTVT.

The V and J genes are TRBV28 and TRBJ1-2; D remains ambiguous. The CDR3 extends over 11 amino acids. Looked up from germline, CDR1 is MDHEN and CDR2 is SYDVKM. Trimming pared 7 bases from V and 5 bases from J, leaving 8 bases between. CDR3 amino acids: CASTDNYGYTF. DNA for the CDR3: TGTGCCAGCACAGATAATTATGGCTACACCTTC.

The gene calls are TRBV15 and TRBJ1-1; the D is unclear. The germline gives CDR1 LNHNV, CDR2 YYDKDF (reference sequence). The germline V and J ends were trimmed by 0 bases and 0 bases, with 5 bases remaining between them. This CDR3 contains 14 residues. CDR3 residues: CATSRDFVNTEAFF. DNA for the CDR3: TGTGCCACCAGCAGAGATTTCGTGAACACTGAAGCTTTCTTT.

V gene TRBV18 combines with J gene TRBJ1-2; D is unresolved. Germline loops: CDR1 KGHSH, CDR2 LQKENI. This CDR3 region has 17 residues. Trimming removed 3 bases from V and 8 bases from J, with 25 bases in between. CDR3 amino acids: CASSPALASAYMRGYTF. In nucleotides, the CDR3 is TGTGCCAGCTCACCCGCTCTGGCGTCAGCCTATATGCGGGGCTACACCTTC.

This clone has a single count. The rearrangement links TRBV10-2 to TRBJ2-1, with TRBD2 identical over 13 bases. The junction had 5 bases not matched to a gene; V was cut back by 7 bases and J by 2 bases. This CDR3 has 16 amino acids. Germline CDR1 WSHSY, CDR2 SAAADI. CDR3 amino acids: CASTTSGGFTYNEQFF. The CDR3 DNA reads TGCGCCAGCACGACTAGCGGGGGGTTCACCTACAATGAGCAGTTCTTC.

The V gene is TRBV9, the J gene TRBJ1-2; D uncertain. The CDR3 is 14 residues long. Per the germline V gene, CDR1 is SGDLS and CDR2 is YYNGEE. The V end was cut by 0 bases, the J end by 8 bases, with 14 bases between. This chain's CDR3 is CASSVGAAHEGYTF. In DNA, the CDR3 is TGTGCCAGCAGCGTAGGAGCAGCGCATGAAGGCTACACCTTC.

The J gene is TRBJ1-2, the V gene TRBV13; D not certain. CDR3 length equals 13 residues. Trimming removed 1 base at V and 5 bases at J, with 8 bases between. Germline V gives CDR1 PRHDT, CDR2 FYEKMQ (reference sequence). In DNA form, the CDR3 reads TGTGCCAGCAGCTTAGAACAGAATTATGGCTACACCTTC. It is translated as CASSLEQNYGYTF.

The rearrangement uses TRBV2 and TRBJ2-7; D is uncertain. Trimming left V 4 bases short and J 0 bases short, with 10 bases between. The CDR3 has 14 residues. From germline, CDR1 is SNHLY and CDR2 FYNNEI. CDR3 loop: CASSAGLSSYEQYF. CDR3 DNA sequence: TGTGCCAGCAGTGCCGGGTTGAGCTCCTACGAGCAGTACTTC.

The chain uses TRBV5-5 and TRBJ1-5, with D possibly matching TRBD1 (6 bases). The length of the CDR3 is 18 residues. The germline V gene has CDR1 SGHKS and CDR2 YYEKEE (reference sequence). V was shortened by 4 bases and J by 3 bases, with 23 bases between the two germline ends. The CDR3, as DNA: TGTGCCAGCAGCCGGAGGACAGCGGGAGAACATTTCAATCAGCCCCAGCATTTT. Residues: CASSRRTAGEHFNQPQHF.

V and J are TRBV9 and TRBJ1-1; 7 positions match TRBD1. The ends lost 5 bases at V and 1 base at J; junction bases unmatched: 11. This CDR3 is built from 16 residues. CDR1 is SGDLS and CDR2 is YYNGEE in the germline V gene. For the CDR3, the DNA is TGTGCCAGCAGGGATATGATCGGGACAGCGAACACTGAAGCTTTCTTT. This codes for CASRDMIGTANTEAFF.

The gene calls are TRBV29-1 and TRBJ1-1; maybe TRBD1 (5 bases). With 3 bases removed from V and 12 bases from J, the gap between germline ends came to 14 bases. There are 11 residues in the CDR3. Germline V gene data show CDR1 as SQVTM and CDR2 as ANQGSEA. The CDR3 region has the DNA TGCAGCGTTGAGCAGGGCCCCATATCTTTCTTT. Protein product: CSVEQGPISFF. Full variable domain (rest looked up from reference TRBV29-1 and TRBJ1-1): SAVISQKPSRDICQRGTSLTIQCQVDSQVTMMFWYRQQPGQSLTLIATANQGSEATYESGFVIDKFPISRPNLTFSTLTVSNMSPEDSSIYLCSVEQGPISFFGQGTRLTVV.

The chain carries TRBV27 and TRBJ1-6, with D possibly matching TRBD1 (6 bases). Germline V gene data show CDR1 as MNHEY and CDR2 as SMNVEV (reference sequence). Trimming took off 6 bases at V and 5 bases at J, with 17 bases between the two ends. This CDR3 region has 16 residues. In DNA, the CDR3 is TGTGCCAGCAGCGCGTACTCGGGACAAGATAATTCACCCCTCCACTTT. It yields the protein CASSAYSGQDNSPLHF.

This chain joins TRBV5-1 and TRBJ2-7; possible D gene TRBD2, 6 bases. The CDR3 covers 14 residues. Germline V gives CDR1 SGHRS, CDR2 YFSETQ. Trimming took 1 base from V and 1 from J, leaving 9 bases between them. The CDR3 loop is CASSLWDSSYEQYF. The CDR3 DNA reads as TGCGCCAGCAGCTTGTGGGACTCTTCCTACGAGCAGTACTTC. Filled out from reference TRBV5-1 and TRBJ2-7, the complete variable domain reads KAGVTQTPRYLIKTRGQQVTLSCSPISGHRSVSWYQQTPGQGLQFLFEYFSETQRNKGNFPGRFSGRQFSNSRSEMNVSTLELGDSALYLCASSLWDSSYEQYFGPGTRLTVT.

This chain's CDR3 is CASSFGTGLTSPLHF. In nucleotides, the CDR3 is TGTGCCAGCAGCTTTGGGACAGGATTAACTTCACCCCTCCACTTT. This rearrangement joins TRBV5-6 to TRBJ1-6, with 8 bases lining up with TRBD1. V trimming: 2 bases; J trimming: 9 bases; junction bases outside the gene matches: 7. From germline, CDR1 is SGHDT and CDR2 YYEEEE. There are 15 residues in the CDR3.

The genes are TRBV3-1 (or the pseudogene TRBV3-2) and TRBJ1-3; the D is unclear. The V gene lost 1 base and the J gene lost 2 bases, with 6 bases spanning the gap. There are 14 residues in the CDR3. Germline V lookup: CDR1 LGHDT, CDR2 YNNKEL (reference sequence). CDR3 loop: CASSQVGTGNTIYF. The DNA of the CDR3 is TGTGCCAGCAGCCAAGTCGGGACTGGAAACACCATATATTTT.

This clone was seen only once. The chain recombines TRBV19 with TRBJ2-3; 12 bases fit TRBD1. CDR3 length equals 16 residues. V lost 4 bases to trimming and J lost 6 bases; unmatched junction nucleotides: 8. Germline V gene data show CDR1 as LNHDA and CDR2 as SQIVND (reference sequence). CDR3 in amino acids: CASSRGTGGHGDTQYF. In nucleotides, the CDR3 is TGTGCCAGTAGTAGGGGGACAGGGGGCCATGGGGATACGCAGTATTTT.

This clone was seen more than once but under ten times. The chain couples TRBV16 to TRBJ1-1; D unresolved. The germline V and J ends were trimmed by 5 bases and 2 bases, with 12 bases remaining between them. CDR1 and CDR2 from the germline V gene are KGHSY and FQNENV. This CDR3 is built from 14 residues. The CDR3 here is CASSGLVRNTEAFF. The CDR3 DNA is TGTGCCAGCAGCGGACTCGTGAGAAACACTGAAGCTTTCTTT.

The chain joins TRBV4-2 to TRBJ2-7; D might be TRBD2 (6 bases). CDR3 length equals 17 residues. The germline V and J ends were trimmed by 1 base and 0 bases, with 16 bases remaining between them. Germline V gives CDR1 LGHNA, CDR2 YNFKEQ. Here the CDR3 DNA reads TGTGCCAGCAGCCAAGGGTCAGGCAGGGACTTCTCCTACGAGCAGTACTTC. It translates to CASSQGSGRDFSYEQYF.

This rearrangement joins TRBV7-9 to TRBJ1-6, with TRBD1 identical over 8 bases. Germline assignment: CDR1 SEHNR and CDR2 FQNEAQ (reference sequence). V shed 5 bases and J 7 bases; nucleotides not matched to a gene: 4. The CDR3 loop spans 14 amino acids. CDR3 bases: TGTGCCAGCAGCGCCAGGGACAGGAATTCACCCCTCCACTTT. This sequence encodes CASSARDRNSPLHF.